These 9 T cell receptor beta chains were sequenced from one sample in a study of OX40 agonist ivuxolimab in advanced cancers. The table came from immunoSEQ multiplex PCR; TCRdb's copy has only in-frame clones and leaves some out. The sample holds approximately 60,000 clones; roughly 86% are singletons and the top ten take 6.9%. The sample consisted of CD4+ or CD8+ T cells sorted from blood, taken in a trial of the OX40 agonist ivuxolimab. The receptors were gathered from an adult with an advanced solid tumor such as melanoma, head and neck, liver or kidney cancer.

This clone was detected only once. The rearrangement links TRBV19 to TRBJ1-2; TRBD1 is a possible D gene (5 bases). CDR1 and CDR2 (germline): LNHDA, SQIVND (reference sequence). This CDR3 has 16 amino acids. V lost 3 bases and J 4 bases, leaving 18 bases between the germline ends. The CDR3 DNA reads TGTGCCAGTAGTATTAATTCGGCAGGGCTTGGCTATGGCTACACCTTC. As protein: CASSINSAGLGYGYTF.

The chain carries TRBV29-1 and TRBJ2-2; D gene ambiguous. The germline V gene encodes CDR1 SQVTM and CDR2 ANQGSEA. The CDR3 runs 11 residues. The V gene lost 7 bases and the J gene lost 1 base, with 4 bases spanning the gap. CDR3 sequence: CSAKNTGELFF. DNA for the CDR3: TGCAGCGCCAAGAACACCGGGGAGCTGTTTTTT.

The chain joins TRBV6-6 to TRBJ1-1, with D possibly being TRBD1 (5 bases). The ends were cut back, 2 bases at V and 4 bases at J, with 11 bases in the middle. This CDR3 spans 14 amino acids. Germline CDR1 is MNHNY and CDR2 is SVGAGI (reference sequence). CDR3 nucleotide sequence: TGTGCCAGCAGTTACGGGGGGAGATCCACTGAAGCTTTCTTT. This sequence encodes CASSYGGRSTEAFF.

The genes are TRBV7-6 and TRBJ2-1; unclear D gene. The CDR3 consists of 11 residues. V lost 0 bases to trimming and J lost 10 bases, with 4 bases between them. Germline CDR1 SGHVS, CDR2 FNYEAQ. The CDR3 here is CASSLANEQFF. CDR3 DNA: TGTGCCAGCAGCTTAGCGAACGAGCAGTTCTTC.

The rearrangement links TRBV18 to TRBJ1-2; possible D gene TRBD1, 5 bases. The CDR3 sequence is 14 residues long. Germline loops: CDR1 KGHSH, CDR2 LQKENI. V gave up 4 bases and J gave up 2 bases, with 11 bases separating them. The CDR3 DNA sequence: TGTGCCAGCTCACAGGGGACGGGAAACTATGGCTACACCTTC. Its translation is CASSQGTGNYGYTF.

The chain carries TRBV28 and TRBJ2-1; TRBD2 agrees at 7 bases. The germline V gene encodes CDR1 MDHEN and CDR2 SYDVKM. This CDR3 contains 14 residues. After removal of 8 bases from V and 5 bases from J, the junction contained 9 bases not matched to a gene. CDR3 in DNA: TGTGCCAGCCCCGGGGAGGGAGCTGACAATGAGCAGTTCTTC. Protein sequence: CASPGEGADNEQFF.

The chain links TRBV9 to TRBJ2-1, with TRBD2 matching 8 bases. V was clipped by 2 bases and J by 0 bases; unmatched bases: 7. The germline CDR1 and CDR2 sequences are SGDLS and YYNGEE. This CDR3 region has 17 residues. The CDR3 DNA is TGTGCCAGCAGCGTTACTAGCGGTGCCGGCTCCTACAATGAGCAGTTCTTC. As protein: CASSVTSGAGSYNEQFF.

The chain has TRBV27 and TRBJ2-2; a weak D match, TRBD1 (6 bases). Germline V gene lookup returns CDR1 MNHEY and CDR2 SMNVEV (reference sequence). Trimming left V 6 bases short and J 1 base short, with 9 bases between. The length of the CDR3 is 14 residues. The CDR3 sequence is CASRWDKNTGELFF. DNA for the CDR3: TGTGCCAGCAGATGGGACAAGAACACCGGGGAGCTGTTTTTT.

The genes are TRBV11-2 and TRBJ1-2, with 8 bases matching TRBD1. The trim removed 4 bases at V and 5 bases at J, leaving 3 bases unmatched. Germline values: CDR1 SGHAT, CDR2 FQNNGV. The CDR3 has 13 residues. The CDR3 spells CASSSGQAYGYTF. The CDR3 bases are TGTGCCAGCAGCTCGGGACAGGCATATGGCTACACCTTC.